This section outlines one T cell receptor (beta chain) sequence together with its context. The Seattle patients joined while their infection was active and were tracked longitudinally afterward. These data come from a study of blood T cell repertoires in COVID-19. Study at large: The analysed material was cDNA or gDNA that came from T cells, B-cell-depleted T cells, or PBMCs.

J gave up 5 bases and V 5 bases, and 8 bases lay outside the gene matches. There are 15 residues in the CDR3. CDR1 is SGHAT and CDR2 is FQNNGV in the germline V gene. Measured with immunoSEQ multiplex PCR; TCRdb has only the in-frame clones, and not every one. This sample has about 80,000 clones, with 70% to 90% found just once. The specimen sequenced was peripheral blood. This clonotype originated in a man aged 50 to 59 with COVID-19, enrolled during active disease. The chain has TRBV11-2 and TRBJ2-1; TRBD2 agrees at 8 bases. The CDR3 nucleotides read TGTGCCAGCAGCCCTTCCGGGACTAGAAACAATGAGCAGTTCTTC. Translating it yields CASSPSGTRNNEQFF.